This entry concerns a single T cell receptor (beta chain). Its antigen remains unknown. The data originate from a study of glioma-infiltrating T cells. Study conclusions and caveats: Very few CDR3 sequences were shared between tissue and blood. Above-expected tissue-blood divergence occurred in all gliomas, most in low-grade ones.

The CDR3 is made up of 13 amino acids. After removal of 4 bases from V and 4 bases from J, the junction contained 3 bases not matched to a gene. CDR1 is SQVTM, CDR2 ANQGSEA, per germline. Using RNA template, CDR3s of TCR alpha and beta were amplified with iRepertoire arm-PCR. One-step reverse transcription and amplification started from approximately 100-400 ng of tissue mRNA or PBMC total RNA. MiXCR was run by TCRdb on the multiplex PCR reads, yielding one entry per CDR3 protein. The sample shows around 190,000 distinct CDR3 sequences, roughly 32% of them seen only once. V gene TRBV29-1 combines with J gene TRBJ2-2, with 7 bases aligning to TRBD1. The clonotype originates from a human donor with low-grade glioma or glioblastoma, undergoing nonglioma brain surgery, or in good health (not recorded which). The sequenced material came from glioma tissue, nonneoplastic brain tissue, or PBMCs (not recorded which). The CDR3 loop reads CSVGKGATGELFF. In nucleotides, the CDR3 is TGCAGCGTTGGTAAGGGGGCCACCGGGGAGCTGTTTTTT.